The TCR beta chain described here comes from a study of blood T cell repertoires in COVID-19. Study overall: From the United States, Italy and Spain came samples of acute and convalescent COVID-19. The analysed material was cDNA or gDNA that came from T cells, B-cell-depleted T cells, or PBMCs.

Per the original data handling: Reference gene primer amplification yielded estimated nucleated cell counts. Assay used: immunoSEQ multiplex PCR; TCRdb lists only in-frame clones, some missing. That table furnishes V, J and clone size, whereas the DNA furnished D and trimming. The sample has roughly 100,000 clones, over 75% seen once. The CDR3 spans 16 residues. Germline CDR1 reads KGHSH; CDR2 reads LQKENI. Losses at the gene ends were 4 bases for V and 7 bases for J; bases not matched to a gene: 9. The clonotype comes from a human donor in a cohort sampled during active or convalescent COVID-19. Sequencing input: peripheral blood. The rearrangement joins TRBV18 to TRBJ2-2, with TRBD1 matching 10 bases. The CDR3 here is CASSRRDRGYVGELFF. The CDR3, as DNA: TGTGCCAGCTCACGCCGGGACAGGGGATATGTCGGGGAGCTGTTTTTT.